This T cell receptor (beta chain) came from a study of early T cells in non-severe SARS-CoV-2 infection. Looking at the study overall: Sequencing was performed on bulk RNA from unsorted whole blood, leaving chains unpaired.

The TCR library protocol was used to attach unique molecular identifiers. These identifiers were attached to individual cDNA molecules. Each CDR3 protein gets one entry after TCRdb re-called the 5' RACE reads with MiXCR. In the table there are 25,000 or so distinct CDR3 sequences, about 3% of which are singletons. In its sample, this clonotype ranks as medium-sized. What it binds is not known. Study-level findings and limits: VDJdb-based annotation leaned toward anti-spike CD8 responses and missed private and CD4 specificities.

There are 15 residues in the CDR3. V dropped 5 bases and J dropped 0 bases, with 14 bases sitting between them. Per germline, CDR1 DFQATT and CDR2 SNEGSKA (reference sequence). This receptor was obtained from an adult who was a healthcare worker with PCR-confirmed SARS-CoV-2 infection or an uninfected control (not recorded which). Sequences were obtained from whole blood. This rearrangement joins TRBV20-1 to TRBJ2-4, with a possible D match to TRBD1 (5 bases). DNA of the CDR3: TGCAGTGCTCCCAGGGTGGGCTTAGCCAAAAACATTCAGTACTTC. This codes for CSAPRVGLAKNIQYF.